This passage covers 25 T cell receptor beta chains from one sample sequenced in a study of cytomegalovirus exposure and HLA in healthy donors. The PCR ran on 60 Vbeta and 13 Jbeta primers. TCRdb's copy holds only in-frame clones and misses some; the assay was immunoSEQ multiplex PCR. The sample includes around 35,000 clones, roughly 74% of them seen just once. The sequencing sample was made of PBMCs. These receptors originate from a man in his thirties or forties in good health and CMV-seronegative.

The chain carries TRBV2 and TRBJ2-1, with a weak D call TRBD2 (7 bases). With 8 bases removed from V and 2 bases from J, the gap between germline ends came to 10 bases. Germline assignment: CDR1 SNHLY and CDR2 FYNNEI. The CDR3 extends over 13 amino acids. CDR3 nucleotides: TGTGCCAGCGGGGAGGGGGCCTACAATGAGCAGTTCTTC. Protein: CASGEGAYNEQFF.

The chain combines TRBV14 with TRBJ2-7; 7 nucleotides line up with TRBD1. Germline CDR1 and CDR2: SGHDN and FVKESK. Unmatched junction bases numbered 3, after V lost 4 bases and J lost 0 bases. This CDR3 has 14 residues. CDR3 sequence: CASSLQGLSYEQYF. Written as DNA, the CDR3 is TGTGCCAGCAGCCTACAGGGGCTCTCCTACGAGCAGTACTTC. The whole variable domain, remainder taken from reference TRBV14 and TRBJ2-7, is EAGVTQFPSHSVIEKGQTVTLRCDPISGHDNLYWYRRVMGKEIKFLLHFVKESKQDESGMPNNRFLAERTGGTYSTLKVQPAELEDSGVYFCASSLQGLSYEQYFGPGTRLTVT.

V is TRBV7-6 and J is TRBJ1-1; a possible D gene is TRBD1 (5 bases). V shed 5 bases and J shed 7 bases, with 17 bases lying between them. The CDR3 is 14 amino acids. Looked up from germline, CDR1 is SGHVS and CDR2 is FNYEAQ. The CDR3 reads CASSRREGTLEAFF. CDR3 in DNA: TGTGCCAGCAGCCGTAGGGAGGGGACCCTTGAAGCTTTCTTT.

This chain connects TRBV28 to TRBJ2-7, with TRBD2 matching 9 bases. CDR1 is MDHEN, CDR2 SYDVKM, per germline. The CDR3 length is 16 residues. The junction had 9 bases not matched to a gene; V was cut back by 3 bases and J by 3 bases. CDR3 residues: CASSFRPGLANYEQYF. In nucleotides, the CDR3 is TGTGCCAGCAGTTTCCGCCCTGGACTAGCGAACTACGAGCAGTACTTC.

The J gene is TRBJ1-1, the V gene TRBV2; TRBD1 agrees at 9 bases. The CDR3 is 15 amino acids. Germline trimming cut 4 bases from V and 5 bases from J; bases unmatched to any gene: 8. CDR1 SNHLY and CDR2 FYNNEI come from the germline V gene. The CDR3 nucleotides are TGTGCCAGCAGTGGCTACCCTGACAGGGGGACTGAAGCTTTCTTT. Translating gives CASSGYPDRGTEAFF.

V and J are TRBV5-8 and TRBJ2-1; TRBD2 aligns across 8 bases. Unmatched junction bases numbered 7, after V lost 0 bases and J lost 5 bases. Germline V gene data show CDR1 as SGHTS and CDR2 as YDEGEE. The CDR3 runs to 16 residues. The CDR3 DNA is TGTGCCAGCAGCTTGGTTCTACTAGCGGCCAACAATGAGCAGTTCTTC. Translation gives CASSLVLLAANNEQFF. Based on the CDR3 plus reference TRBV5-8 and TRBJ2-1, the full variable domain is EAGVTQSPTHLIKTRGQQATLRCSPISGHTSVYWYQQALGLGLQFLLWYDEGEERNRGNFPPRFSGRQFPNYSSELNVNALELEDSALYLCASSLVLLAANNEQFFGPGTRLTVL.

The chain links TRBV30 to TRBJ2-5; possible D gene TRBD1, 5 bases. This CDR3 spans 15 amino acids. Trimming shortened V by 0 bases and J by 3 bases, and 14 bases separated the two germline ends. From germline, CDR1 is GTSNPN and CDR2 SVGIG (reference sequence). CDR3 amino acids: CAWSVQGFGEETQYF. CDR3 nucleotide sequence: TGTGCCTGGAGTGTTCAGGGATTTGGGGAAGAGACCCAGTACTTC.

The chain is built from TRBV7-3 and TRBJ2-1; TRBD2 is a possible D gene (6 bases). CDR1 SGHTA and CDR2 FQGTGA come from the germline V gene. Deletions cut 1 base from V and 3 bases from J, with 22 bases between. CDR3 length: 19 residues. This chain's CDR3 is CASSLSPGLSSNGYNEQFF. The CDR3 DNA follows: TGTGCCAGCAGCTTAAGCCCGGGACTCTCCTCTAATGGCTACAATGAGCAGTTCTTC.

This clone was observed a few times. This chain joins TRBV2 and TRBJ2-7; TRBD2 aligns across 9 bases. The CDR3 has 16 amino acids. Losses at the gene ends were 6 bases for V and 5 bases for J; bases not matched to a gene: 14. The V gene's germline CDR1 is SNHLY and CDR2 FYNNEI. CDR3 loop: CASSNGLAGTFNEQYF. The CDR3 bases are TGTGCCAGCAGCAACGGCCTAGCGGGGACCTTCAACGAGCAGTACTTC.

The chain couples TRBV29-1 to TRBJ2-5, with 10 bases matching TRBD2. This CDR3 contains 14 residues. Germline CDR1 reads SQVTM; CDR2 reads ANQGSEA. V gave up 4 bases and J gave up 2 bases; unmatched junction bases: 4. This CDR3 is CSVVRTSGQETQYF. CDR3 coding DNA: TGCAGCGTTGTGAGGACTAGCGGACAAGAGACCCAGTACTTC. Full variable domain (rest looked up from reference TRBV29-1 and TRBJ2-5): SAVISQKPSRDICQRGTSLTIQCQVDSQVTMMFWYRQQPGQSLTLIATANQGSEATYESGFVIDKFPISRPNLTFSTLTVSNMSPEDSSIYLCSVVRTSGQETQYFGPGTRLLVL.

This clone was found a few times. CDR3 amino acids: CASSLSQVSNQPQHF. CDR3 in DNA: TGTGCCAGCAGTTTATCGCAGGTGAGCAATCAGCCCCAGCATTTT. The chain employs TRBV28 and TRBJ1-5; D call uncertain. Looked up from germline, CDR1 is MDHEN and CDR2 is SYDVKM. CDR3 size: 15 residues. Trimming left V 1 base short and J 1 base short, with 8 bases between.

V gene TRBV9 combines with J gene TRBJ1-6; D uncertain. Trimming left V 3 bases short and J 13 bases short, with 14 bases between. The CDR3 length is 13 residues. Germline V gives CDR1 SGDLS, CDR2 YYNGEE. The CDR3 DNA reads TGTGCCAGCAGCGCGACTCAAGGTATCCCCCTCCACTTT. Translation: CASSATQGIPLHF.

The chain recombines TRBV28 with TRBJ1-1; TRBD1 matches 7 bases. Germline CDR1 MDHEN, CDR2 SYDVKM. The trim removed 8 bases at V and 1 base at J, leaving 19 bases unmatched. This CDR3 comprises 18 residues. In DNA, the CDR3 is TGTGCCAGCCGAACCCAGACCATCGACAGGGACGGGAACACTGAAGCTTTCTTT. Its protein is CASRTQTIDRDGNTEAFF.

The chain couples TRBV5-6 to TRBJ1-5; 10 positions agree with TRBD1. V lost 4 bases, J lost 1 base, and 2 bases stayed unmatched. The germline V gene has CDR1 SGHDT and CDR2 YYEEEE. There are 15 residues in the CDR3. The CDR3 loop reads CASSPGQGSNQPQHF. The CDR3 DNA reads as TGTGCCAGCAGCCCGGGACAGGGGAGCAATCAGCCCCAGCATTTT. Looking up the rest from reference TRBV5-6 and TRBJ1-5 gives the full variable domain: DAGVTQSPTHLIKTRGQQVTLRCSPKSGHDTVSWYQQALGQGPQFIFQYYEEEERQRGNFPDRFSGHQFPNYSSELNVNALLLGDSALYLCASSPGQGSNQPQHFGDGTRLSIL.

This clone was observed once. The chain couples TRBV28 to TRBJ2-7, with 10 bases lining up with TRBD2. The CDR3 sequence is 15 residues long. Germline lookup yields CDR1 MDHEN and CDR2 SYDVKM. The V and J ends lost 2 bases and 2 bases, in that order; junction bases with no gene match: 3. This CDR3 is CASSLGLAATYEQYF. The CDR3 DNA is TGTGCCAGCAGTTTAGGACTAGCGGCGACCTACGAGCAGTACTTC.

The chain couples TRBV6-5 to TRBJ2-3; 8 bases fit TRBD2. V was pared by 2 bases and J by 2 bases, with 3 bases of the junction left unmatched. This CDR3 contains 15 residues. Germline V CDR1 and CDR2: MNHEY, SVGAGI. The CDR3 sequence is CASSYGRGATDTQYF. CDR3 bases: TGTGCCAGCAGTTACGGGCGGGGGGCCACAGATACGCAGTATTTT.

This clone appeared once. The chain employs TRBV28 and TRBJ2-3; 9 bases are shared with TRBD2. This CDR3 contains 20 residues. The germline gives CDR1 MDHEN, CDR2 SYDVKM. V was pared by 0 bases and J by 2 bases, with 15 bases of the junction left unmatched. In DNA form, the CDR3 reads TGTGCCAGCAGTTTATGGGCGAGTGCGGCTAGCGGGACCTACACAGATACGCAGTATTTT. Its translation: CASSLWASAASGTYTDTQYF.

This sequence joins TRBV28 and TRBJ2-6; D perhaps matches TRBD2 (5 bases). Between the trimmed V and J ends, which lost 4 bases and 1 base, there was a span of 5 bases. This CDR3 spans 14 amino acids. CDR1 MDHEN and CDR2 SYDVKM come from the germline V gene. The CDR3 loop reads CASSWESGANVLTF. The CDR3 coding sequence is TGTGCCAGCAGTTGGGAGTCTGGGGCCAACGTCCTGACTTTC.

The chain couples TRBV28 to TRBJ2-3, with D possibly matching TRBD2 (6 bases). The V and J ends lost 5 bases and 6 bases respectively, with 9 bases between them. The germline gives CDR1 MDHEN, CDR2 SYDVKM. The length of the CDR3 is 12 residues. CDR3 DNA sequence: TGTGCCAGCAGTGAGCGGGCCGATACGCAGTATTTT. Translation gives CASSERADTQYF.

In regard to this clone: Relative to the germline gene, one junction end is altered; a read error may explain this. The chain links TRBV7-9 to TRBJ1-1; D is unclear. There are 11 residues in the CDR3. CDR1 and CDR2 (germline): SEHNR, FQNEAQ (reference sequence). This CDR3 is CSSSPGREAFF. The CDR3 DNA reads TGTTCCAGCAGCCCGGGGAGGGAAGCTTTCTTT.

This sequence joins TRBV5-5 and TRBJ2-7, with 7 bases matching TRBD2. The CDR3 totals 15 residues. The J segment lost 2 bases and the V segment lost 0 bases, leaving 5 bases of the junction unmatched. Germline CDR1 and CDR2: SGHKS and YYEKEE (reference sequence). The CDR3 sequence: CASSLGLAATYEQYF. In nucleotides, the CDR3 is TGTGCCAGCAGCTTGGGGCTAGCGGCAACCTACGAGCAGTACTTC.

This clone was observed a single time. V usage is TRBV5-1 and J usage is TRBJ2-1; 8 bases fit TRBD2. Unmatched junction bases numbered 14, after V lost 7 bases and J lost 8 bases. The CDR3 totals 15 residues. Germline CDR1 SGHRS, CDR2 YFSETQ. In nucleotides, the CDR3 is TGCGCCAGCCGACCCCCGGCTCGGGGGGGGTATGAGCAGTTCTTC. Its protein product is CASRPPARGGYEQFF.

The chain combines TRBV30 with TRBJ2-5; TRBD2 is a possible D gene (5 bases). The CDR3 sequence is 14 residues long. Germline assignment: CDR1 GTSNPN and CDR2 SVGIG (reference sequence). The V end lost 6 bases, the J end lost 1 base, and 15 bases lay between the germline ends. This CDR3 is CACTGKWIQETQYF. In DNA, the CDR3 is TGTGCCTGCACGGGGAAGTGGATCCAAGAGACCCAGTACTTC.

This clone was found once. The rearrangement joins TRBV11-2 to TRBJ1-1; no firm D call. CDR3 size: 12 residues. V lost 1 base, J lost 3 bases, and 3 bases lay in between. Germline V gene sequence: CDR1 SGHAT, CDR2 FQNNGV. The CDR3: CASSLAYTEAFF. CDR3 in DNA: TGTGCCAGCAGCTTAGCCTACACTGAAGCTTTCTTT.

This sequence joins TRBV7-9 and TRBJ2-3, with 15 bases fitting TRBD2. J was trimmed by 6 bases and V by 4 bases; bases with no gene match: 5. Per germline, CDR1 SEHNR and CDR2 FQNEAQ (reference sequence). CDR3 size: 16 residues. The CDR3 reads CASSWGLAGGRDTQYF. DNA of the CDR3: TGTGCCAGCAGCTGGGGACTAGCGGGGGGCCGGGATACGCAGTATTTT.